The entry that follows covers one T cell receptor (beta chain) sequence. Its antigen remains unknown. These data belong to a study of blood T cells in healthy people across ages. Whole-study results and caveats: PBMCs were not sorted, which prevented a conclusive comparison of naive versus antigen-experienced cells.

Through a sample-barcoded 5' primer and a J-beta primer mix, a second PCR was run for about 6 to 12 cycles. A template-switch adaptor containing 12 random nucleotides labeled each cDNA molecule. TCRdb re-derived calls from the 5' RACE reads in MiXCR, one entry per CDR3 protein. Of 650,000 to 1,000,000 distinct CDR3 sequences in the sample, about 47% are singletons; the top ten hold less than 20%. Germline CDR1 and CDR2: GTSNPN and SVGIG (reference sequence). CDR3 length: 14 amino acids. V shed 4 bases and J shed 9 bases, with 19 bases lying between them. Source material: blood. The chain employs TRBV30 and TRBJ2-1; the D gene is possibly TRBD2 (5 bases). The receptor was derived from a man older than 75 in good health. CDR3 protein: CAWTPQRGWGEQFF. The DNA for the CDR3 is TGTGCCTGGACCCCCCAACGGGGATGGGGTGAGCAGTTCTTC.